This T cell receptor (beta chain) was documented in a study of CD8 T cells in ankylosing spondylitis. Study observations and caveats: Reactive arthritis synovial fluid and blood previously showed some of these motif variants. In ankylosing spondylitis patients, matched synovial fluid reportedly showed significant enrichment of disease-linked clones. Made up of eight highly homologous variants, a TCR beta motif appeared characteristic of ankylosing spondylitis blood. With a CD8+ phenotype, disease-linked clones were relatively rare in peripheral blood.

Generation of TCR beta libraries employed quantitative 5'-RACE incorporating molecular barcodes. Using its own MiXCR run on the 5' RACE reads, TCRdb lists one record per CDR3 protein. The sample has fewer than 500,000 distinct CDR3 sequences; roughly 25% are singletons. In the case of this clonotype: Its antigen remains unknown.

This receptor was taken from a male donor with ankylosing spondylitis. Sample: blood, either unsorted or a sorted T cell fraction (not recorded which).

The CDR3 sequence: CARRRTGGNSPLHF. The CDR3 DNA sequence: TGTGCCAGGCGCAGGACAGGGGGGAATTCACCCCTCCACTTT. The V gene is TRBV12-3 or TRBV12-4, the J gene TRBJ1-6, with TRBD1 identical over 10 bases. The CDR3 consists of 14 residues. The V gene end was trimmed by 9 bases and the J gene end by 7 bases; junction bases not matched to a gene: 6.